This is a list of T cell receptor beta chains from one sample in a study of T cell repertoires in aging, cancer and after chemotherapy. MiXCR, run by TCRdb on the multiplex PCR reads, gives a single entry per CDR3 protein. The sample includes under 12,000 distinct CDR3 sequences, 25% to 35% of them seen just once. The sequenced material came from blood. All receptors come from a human donor in good health. Each CDR3 is given with its conserved first and last residue. A D gene is named only where the DNA matches it firmly. For some rows the clone size is stated as once, few or many, or as a class when expanded; others skip it.

j_gene	d_gene	v_gene	abundance	CDR3aa	CDR3nt
TRBJ1-3	-	TRBV28	-	CASSLFRGSRGNTIYF	TGTGCCAGCAGTTTATTTCGGGGGAGTAGGGGAAACACCATATATTTT
TRBJ2-6	-	TRBV12-3/TRBV12-4	-	CASSLDRNSGANVLTF	TGTGCCAGCAGTTTAGACAGAAACTCTGGGGCCAACGTCCTGACTTTC
TRBJ2-5	-	TRBV7-2	-	CASSFQRLQETQYF	TGTGCCAGCAGCTTTCAGAGGTTGCAAGAGACCCAGTACTTC
TRBJ1-4	TRBD1	TRBV6-6	-	CASSYPGTGAGFDEKLFF	TGTGCCAGCAGTTACCCAGGGACAGGGGCGGGATTCGATGAAAAACTGTTTTTT
TRBJ2-1	TRBD2	TRBV20-1	-	CSAREASGFNNEQFF	TGCAGTGCTAGAGAGGCTAGCGGGTTCAACAATGAGCAGTTCTTC
TRBJ1-5	-	TRBV20-1	-	CSAFRGGLNQPQHF	TGCAGTGCTTTCAGAGGGGGGCTCAATCAGCCCCAGCATTTT
TRBJ1-2	TRBD1	TRBV10-1	few	CASRDRGRNYGYTF	TGCGCCAGCAGGGACAGGGGAAGAAACTATGGCTACACCTTC
TRBJ2-7	-	TRBV6-2/TRBV6-3	few	CASEGPGPREQYF	TGTGCCAGCGAGGGGCCGGGACCTAGAGAGCAGTACTTC
TRBJ2-7	TRBD1	TRBV29-1	medium-sized	CSVGVGQGCEQYF	TGCAGCGTTGGGGTGGGACAGGGGTGCGAGCAGTACTTC
TRBJ1-3	TRBD1	TRBV7-9	few	CASSFPTGGNTIYF	TGTGCCAGCAGTTTCCCCACAGGGGGCAACACCATATATTTT
TRBJ2-3	-	TRBV10-1	-	CATVTADTQYF	TGCGCCACCGTGACAGCAGATACGCAGTATTTT
TRBJ2-5	TRBD2	TRBV6-6	-	CASRLAGAETQYF	TGTGCCAGCCGACTAGCGGGAGCTGAGACCCAGTACTTC
TRBJ1-2	-	TRBV28	-	CASSSLGGNGYTF	TGTGCCAGCAGTTCCTTAGGGGGGAATGGCTACACCTTC
TRBJ2-3	TRBD2	TRBV5-4	-	CASSAIPVSGSVRTDTQYF	TGTGCCAGCAGCGCCATACCCGTTAGCGGGAGTGTGAGAACAGATACGCAGTATTTT
TRBJ1-5	-	TRBV6-5	few	CASSYSREYQPQHF	TGTGCCAGCAGTTATTCAAGGGAGTATCAGCCCCAGCATTTT
TRBJ2-3	TRBD2	TRBV6-5	once	CASRPLAGISTDTQYF	TGTGCCAGCAGGCCACTAGCGGGGATTAGCACAGATACGCAGTATTTT
TRBJ2-1	TRBD2	TRBV7-2	-	CASRRGLADSYNEQFF	TGTGCCAGCAGAAGAGGACTAGCCGACTCCTACAATGAGCAGTTCTTC
TRBJ2-1	-	TRBV19	few	CASQDSGPSSYNEQFF	TGTGCCAGTCAGGACAGCGGGCCTAGCTCCTACAATGAGCAGTTCTTC
TRBJ2-1	TRBD2	TRBV5-6	-	CASSSGTSGRFYNEQFF	TGTGCCAGCAGCTCGGGGACTAGCGGGAGGTTTTACAATGAGCAGTTCTTC
TRBJ2-2	-	TRBV28	-	CASRRPLPGELFF	TGTGCCAGCAGGAGGCCTCTACCCGGGGAGCTGTTTTTT
TRBJ2-3	-	TRBV7-9	-	CASSGKTGGLGTTDTQYF	TGTGCCAGCAGCGGCAAGACTGGGGGACTCGGTACTACAGATACGCAGTATTTT
TRBJ1-2	-	TRBV5-6	-	CASSLYGDYGYTF	TGTGCCAGCAGCTTGTATGGGGACTATGGCTACACCTTC